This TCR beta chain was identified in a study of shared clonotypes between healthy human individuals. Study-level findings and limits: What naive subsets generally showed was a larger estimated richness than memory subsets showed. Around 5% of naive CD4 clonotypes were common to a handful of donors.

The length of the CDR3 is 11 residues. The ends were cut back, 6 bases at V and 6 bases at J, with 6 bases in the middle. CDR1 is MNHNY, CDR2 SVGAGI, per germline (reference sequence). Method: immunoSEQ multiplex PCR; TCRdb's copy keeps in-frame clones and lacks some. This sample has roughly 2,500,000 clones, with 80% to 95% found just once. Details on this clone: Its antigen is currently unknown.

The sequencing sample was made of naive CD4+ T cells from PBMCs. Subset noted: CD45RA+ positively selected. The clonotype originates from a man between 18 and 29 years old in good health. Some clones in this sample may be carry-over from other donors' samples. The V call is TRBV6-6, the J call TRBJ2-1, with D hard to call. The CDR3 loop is CASSLRNEQFF. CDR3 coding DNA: TGTGCCAGCAGCCTCCGCAATGAGCAGTTCTTC.